This passage covers 24 T cell receptor beta chains from one sample sequenced in a study of radiation and T cells in renal cell carcinoma. Time point noted: blood 4 weeks post-SBRT, at nephrectomy. Treatment given: 15 Gy SBRT to primary tumor, nephrectomy 4 weeks later. Measured with immunoSEQ multiplex PCR; TCRdb has only the in-frame clones, and not every one. The data show around 64,000 clones, with about 80% seen just once and 6.5% to 7.5% held by the top ten. Sequencing was performed on blood, taken from a patient whose treatment included radiotherapy and nephrectomy. The origin of the receptors is a man in his fifties or sixties with renal cell carcinoma.

As regards this clone: The sample has other DNA sequences that encode this CDR3 too. The genes are TRBV18 and TRBJ1-1; D remains unclear. Looked up from germline, CDR1 is KGHSH and CDR2 is LQKENI. The ends were cut back, 2 bases at V and 3 bases at J, with 7 bases in the middle. The CDR3 is 13 residues long. This chain's CDR3 is CASSPNRDTEAFF. The DNA for the CDR3 is TGTGCCAGCTCACCAAACAGAGACACTGAAGCTTTCTTT.

This rearrangement joins TRBV18 to TRBJ1-2; possible D gene TRBD1, 6 bases. The CDR3 is 14 residues long. The V gene lost 8 bases and the J gene lost 8 bases, with 21 bases spanning the gap. In germline, CDR1 is KGHSH, CDR2 LQKENI. As DNA, the CDR3 is TGTGCCAGCCCGGATCCTACAGGGAGACGGGGCTACACCTTC. It translates to CASPDPTGRRGYTF. Full variable domain (rest looked up from reference TRBV18 and TRBJ1-2): NAGVMQNPRHLVRRRGQEARLRCSPMKGHSHVYWYRQLPEEGLKFMVYLQKENIIDESGMPKERFSAEFPKEGPSILRIQQVVRGDSAAYFCASPDPTGRRGYTFGSGTRLTVV.

The J gene is TRBJ2-7, the V gene TRBV5-1; weak D call: TRBD2 (5 bases). Trimming removed 1 base at V and 7 bases at J, with 15 bases between. This CDR3 comprises 14 residues. Germline V gene sequence: CDR1 SGHRS, CDR2 YFSETQ. CDR3 sequence (DNA): TGCGCCAGCAGCTTGTCCGGGGATTTATGGGAGCAGTACTTC. Its protein is CASSLSGDLWEQYF.

The chain uses TRBV6-5 and TRBJ2-3, with D uncertain. Germline lookup yields CDR1 MNHEY and CDR2 SVGAGI. The CDR3 sequence is 15 residues long. The germline V and J ends were trimmed by 6 bases and 2 bases, with 15 bases remaining between them. The CDR3 coding sequence is TGTGCCAGCAGCCCCCTCCCCAGGTTCACAGATACGCAGTATTTT. Residues: CASSPLPRFTDTQYF.

This clone was counted once. The chain recombines TRBV7-6 with TRBJ2-3, with 13 bases identical to TRBD2. With 5 bases clipped from V and 6 bases from J, the junction kept 2 bases outside the gene matches. The CDR3 sequence is 14 residues long. Germline V gene data show CDR1 as SGHVS and CDR2 as FNYEAQ. CDR3 sequence reads: CASSTSGGADTQYF. The CDR3 DNA reads as TGTGCCAGCAGCACTAGCGGGGGGGCGGATACGCAGTATTTT.

The chain uses TRBV19 and TRBJ2-5, with D unresolved. Between the trimmed V and J ends, which lost 3 bases and 1 base, there was a span of 15 bases. The CDR3 runs to 16 residues. Germline V gene lookup returns CDR1 LNHDA and CDR2 SQIVND (reference sequence). The CDR3 DNA follows: TGTGCCAGTAGTATCGCTCGGGCCGGGTCCCAAGAGACCCAGTACTTC. Residues: CASSIARAGSQETQYF. The full variable domain, in which reference TRBV19 and TRBJ2-5 provide the parts outside the CDR3, is DGGITQSPKYLFRKEGQNVTLSCEQNLNHDAMYWYRQDPGQGLRLIYYSQIVNDFQKGDIAEGYSVSREKKESFPLTVTSAQKNPTAFYLCASSIARAGSQETQYFGPGTRLLVL.

The gene calls are TRBV13 and TRBJ2-1, with TRBD2 matching 9 bases. The germline V gene has CDR1 PRHDT and CDR2 FYEKMQ (reference sequence). The ends lost 4 bases at V and 0 bases at J; junction bases unmatched: 4. This CDR3 contains 16 residues. The CDR3 DNA reads as TGTGCCAGCAGCTCACGTAGCGGGAGCTCCTACAATGAGCAGTTCTTC. This encodes CASSSRSGSSYNEQFF.

This sequence joins TRBV29-1 and TRBJ1-1, with 7 bases matching TRBD1. Germline CDR1 SQVTM, CDR2 ANQGSEA. Trimming cost V 5 bases and J 6 bases; bases outside gene matches: 6. The length of the CDR3 is 12 residues. The CDR3 is CSVRDSGSEAFF. CDR3 DNA sequence: TGCAGCGTTAGGGACAGCGGGTCTGAAGCTTTCTTT.

The chain uses TRBV5-4 and TRBJ2-3; perhaps D is TRBD1 or TRBD2 (6 bases each). The CDR3 totals 15 residues. Germline assignment: CDR1 SGHNT and CDR2 YYREEE (reference sequence). V was trimmed by 8 bases and J by 5 bases, leaving 21 bases between them. CDR3: CASRTAGGRGDTQYF. Written as DNA, the CDR3 is TGTGCCAGTAGAACCGCCGGGGGCCGCGGAGATACGCAGTATTTT.

The genes are TRBV6-1 and TRBJ2-7; D unresolved. The V gene lost 3 bases and the J gene lost 7 bases, with 7 bases spanning the gap. The CDR3 is made up of 11 amino acids. The germline V gene has CDR1 MNHNS and CDR2 SASEGT. As DNA, the CDR3 is TGTGCCAGCAGTGATGTCGGGGAGCAGTACGTC. Protein product: CASSDVGEQYV.

This rearrangement joins TRBV2 to TRBJ2-5; 7 bases line up with TRBD1. V shed 6 bases and J 0 bases; nucleotides not matched to a gene: 4. The CDR3 is made up of 14 amino acids. CDR1 and CDR2 from the germline V gene are SNHLY and FYNNEI. The CDR3 is CASRNDRDQETQYF. CDR3 DNA: TGTGCCAGCAGAAACGACAGGGACCAAGAGACCCAGTACTTC.

The gene calls are TRBV2 and TRBJ1-2; 10 nucleotides line up with TRBD1. Per germline, CDR1 SNHLY and CDR2 FYNNEI. There are 16 residues in the CDR3. The V segment lost 5 bases and the J segment 3 bases; nucleotides outside the gene matches: 9. CDR3 amino acids: CASSPTRTGGHYGYTF. DNA of the CDR3: TGTGCCAGCAGTCCTACACGGACAGGGGGGCACTATGGCTACACCTTC.

The chain couples TRBV19 to TRBJ1-1; D might be TRBD1 (5 bases). The CDR3 extends over 14 amino acids. Germline lookup yields CDR1 LNHDA and CDR2 SQIVND (reference sequence). The V end lost 1 base, the J end lost 4 bases, and 10 bases lay between the germline ends. The CDR3 is CASSIGGPSTEAFF. The CDR3 DNA is TGTGCCAGTAGTATAGGGGGCCCCTCCACTGAAGCTTTCTTT.

The chain links TRBV4-3 to TRBJ2-2; D is perhaps TRBD2 (5 bases). V lost 6 bases, J lost 0 bases, and 11 bases lay in between. The V gene's germline CDR1 is LGHNA and CDR2 YSLEER. The CDR3 is made up of 15 amino acids. The CDR3 spells CASRLAEANTGELFF. The CDR3 DNA follows: TGCGCCAGCAGGTTGGCGGAGGCGAACACCGGGGAGCTGTTTTTT.

V usage is TRBV4-3 and J usage is TRBJ2-3, with no clear D. Trimming removed 1 base from V and 0 bases from J, with 11 bases in between. Germline CDR1 and CDR2: LGHNA and YSLEER. CDR3 length equals 16 residues. The CDR3 bases are TGCGCCAGCAGCCAAGCCTACGTAGAAAGCACAGATACGCAGTATTTT. This gives the protein CASSQAYVESTDTQYF.

The V call is TRBV29-1, the J call TRBJ2-3, with D unresolved. Trimming removed 6 bases at V and 0 bases at J, with 13 bases between. The CDR3 is 14 amino acids. Germline CDR1 and CDR2: SQVTM and ANQGSEA. The CDR3 loop is CSVDPADSTDTQYF. In nucleotides, the CDR3 is TGCAGCGTCGACCCGGCGGATAGCACAGATACGCAGTATTTT.

The chain employs TRBV5-6 and TRBJ2-5, with D perhaps TRBD1 or TRBD2 (6 bases each). V was trimmed by 2 bases and J by 5 bases, leaving 10 bases between them. The CDR3 sequence is 13 residues long. Germline CDR1 is SGHDT and CDR2 is YYEEEE. The CDR3: CASSFRGGETQYF. CDR3 nucleotides: TGTGCCAGCAGCTTCAGGGGAGGTGAGACCCAGTACTTC.

The V call is TRBV4-3, the J call TRBJ1-6; unclear D gene. V shed 4 bases and J shed 7 bases, with 11 bases lying between them. This CDR3 contains 14 residues. The germline V gene has CDR1 LGHNA and CDR2 YSLEER. The CDR3 region is CASSRGPPNSPLHF. Here the CDR3 DNA reads TGCGCCAGCAGCCGTGGACCCCCCAATTCACCCCTCCACTTT.

The CDR3 protein is CSSQGTDTQYF. The CDR3 bases are TGCAGCTCTCAAGGGACAGATACGCAGTATTTT. The V call is TRBV29-1, the J call TRBJ2-3; D not certain. Trimming cost V 8 bases and J 3 bases, with 9 bases left between them. Germline loops: CDR1 SQVTM, CDR2 ANQGSEA. The CDR3 has 11 residues.

V gene TRBV5-6 combines with J gene TRBJ2-6; a weak D match, TRBD2 (5 bases). CDR3 size: 15 residues. Germline V CDR1 and CDR2: SGHDT, YYEEEE. V lost 2 bases and J 1 base, leaving 7 bases between the germline ends. The chain's CDR3 is CASSFTGSGANVLTF. The CDR3 nucleotides are TGTGCCAGCAGCTTCACGGGGTCTGGGGCCAACGTCCTGACTTTC.

This clone was detected a few times. V is TRBV6-6 and J is TRBJ2-3; TRBD2 agrees at 10 bases. After removal of 7 bases from V and 3 bases from J, the junction contained 4 bases not matched to a gene. The CDR3 totals 14 residues. The V gene's germline CDR1 is MNHNY and CDR2 SVGAGI (reference sequence). The CDR3 spells CASNPTSGTDTQYF. CDR3 bases: TGTGCCAGCAACCCGACTAGCGGGACAGATACGCAGTATTTT.

The chain couples TRBV30 to TRBJ1-2; D unresolved. Trimming pared 8 bases from V and 6 bases from J, leaving 16 bases between. The length of the CDR3 is 12 residues. Looked up from germline, CDR1 is GTSNPN and CDR2 is SVGIG (reference sequence). CDR3 sequence: CAQTGSQDGYTF. The CDR3 bases are TGTGCCCAAACCGGGAGCCAGGATGGCTACACCTTC.

The chain is built from TRBV10-3 and TRBJ2-7; D perhaps matches TRBD1 (6 bases). The germline V gene has CDR1 ENHRY and CDR2 SYGVKD. The CDR3 length is 14 residues. Trimming left V 11 bases short and J 2 bases short, with 19 bases between. In DNA form, the CDR3 reads TGTGCCGTCGGCAAACGGGACACAGCCTACGAGCAGTACTTC. It specifies CAVGKRDTAYEQYF.

This clone came up once. The rearrangement joins TRBV5-1 to TRBJ2-2; TRBD1 aligns across 10 bases. With V trimmed by 4 bases and J by 4 bases, 7 bases remained unmatched. The CDR3 is made up of 16 amino acids. The V gene's germline CDR1 is SGHRS and CDR2 YFSETQ. The CDR3 here is CASSPPGQGTTGELFF. The CDR3 bases are TGCGCCAGCAGCCCACCGGGACAGGGGACCACCGGGGAGCTGTTTTTT. Full variable domain (remainder filled in from reference TRBV5-1 and TRBJ2-2): KAGVTQTPRYLIKTRGQQVTLSCSPISGHRSVSWYQQTPGQGLQFLFEYFSETQRNKGNFPGRFSGRQFSNSRSEMNVSTLELGDSALYLCASSPPGQGTTGELFFGEGSRLTVL.